These T cell receptor beta chains were read from a single sample in a study of shared clonotypes between healthy human individuals. TCRdb keeps only in-frame clones here, not all; method: immunoSEQ multiplex PCR. The sample consists of about 2.4 million clones, under 95% of them appearing once. The sequencing input was naive CD4+ T cells from PBMCs. These receptors originate from a man between 18 and 35 years old in good health. Some clones in this sample may be carry-over from other donors' samples. Both conserved end residues are trimmed from each CDR3. Each record gives: J gene, V gene, CDR3 protein.

J gene: TRBJ2-5
V gene: TRBV5-4
CDR3 protein: ASSFGLAQETQY

J gene: TRBJ2-3
V gene: TRBV5-4
CDR3 protein: ASSLGLAGATDTQY

J gene: TRBJ2-1
V gene: TRBV11-2
CDR3 protein: ASSLGTGGPYNEQF

J gene: TRBJ1-2
V gene: TRBV6-6
CDR3 protein: ASRQQGATNYGYT

J gene: TRBJ2-4
V gene: TRBV5-4
CDR3 protein: ASRRGGQGLRWAKNIQY

J gene: TRBJ2-7
V gene: TRBV11-1
CDR3 protein: ASSWGSAWGGEQY

J gene: TRBJ2-2
V gene: TRBV9
CDR3 protein: ASSLTLAGGPGELF

J gene: TRBJ2-1
V gene: TRBV20-1
CDR3 protein: SVGAEDEQF

J gene: TRBJ1-4
V gene: TRBV28
CDR3 protein: ASSILQGTTNEKLF

J gene: TRBJ2-7
V gene: TRBV4-2
CDR3 protein: ASSRGGGDRGMWGYEQY

J gene: TRBJ1-4
V gene: TRBV27
CDR3 protein: ASSSDGRETTNEKLF

J gene: TRBJ1-5
V gene: TRBV28
CDR3 protein: ASSGDRGNQPQH

J gene: TRBJ2-7
V gene: TRBV4-3
CDR3 protein: ASSQSVGQPWEQY

J gene: TRBJ1-1
V gene: TRBV27
CDR3 protein: ASRASRANTEAF

J gene: TRBJ2-1
V gene: TRBV5-8
CDR3 protein: ASSLSLREQF

J gene: TRBJ2-1
V gene: TRBV28
CDR3 protein: ASSSPGSPSYNEQF

J gene: TRBJ2-1
V gene: TRBV18
CDR3 protein: ASSPRSGGDNEQF

J gene: TRBJ1-1
V gene: TRBV5-1
CDR3 protein: ASSFEGMNTEAF

J gene: TRBJ2-7
V gene: TRBV27
CDR3 protein: ASSLLGQDSYEQY

J gene: TRBJ2-3
V gene: TRBV11-3
CDR3 protein: ASSPWAGETDTQY

J gene: TRBJ2-1
V gene: TRBV18
CDR3 protein: ASSPLTSSLSYNEQF

J gene: TRBJ1-3
V gene: TRBV6-5
CDR3 protein: AISLEGNTIY

J gene: TRBJ1-1
V gene: TRBV18
CDR3 protein: ASSPNRLGGTEAF

J gene: TRBJ2-3
V gene: TRBV6-1
CDR3 protein: ASTGQGKGTDTQY

J gene: TRBJ1-5
V gene: TRBV6-5
CDR3 protein: ASSYAREQPQH

J gene: TRBJ2-2
V gene: TRBV4-1
CDR3 protein: ASSQFQTPGTRGGELF

J gene: TRBJ2-3
V gene: TRBV29-1
CDR3 protein: SVEDGVDTQY